This T cell receptor (beta chain) was identified during a study of OX40 agonist ivuxolimab in advanced cancers. In the study overall: Patients were under 90% male with ages roughly 20 to 85, mean about 65.

Trimming stripped 6 bases from V and 2 bases from J, with 11 bases between. The CDR3 length is 14 residues. Germline V gene data show CDR1 as MDHEN and CDR2 as SYDVKM. On this clone itself: Antigen specificity is unknown.

General study results and limits: On average, a greater number of expanded clones characterised CD8+ T cells relative to CD4+. Low normalized clonal expansion also occurred in some nonresponding patients. The work left the antigen specificity of expanded peripheral T cells undetermined.

The method was immunoSEQ multiplex PCR; TCRdb's version includes in-frame clones alone and lacks a portion of them. The repertoire holds 48,000 or so clones, with roughly 84% as singletons. V and J are TRBV28 and TRBJ1-5; D unresolved. Sequenced material: CD4+ or CD8+ T cells sorted from blood, taken in a trial of the OX40 agonist ivuxolimab. The sequence derives from an adult with an advanced solid tumor such as melanoma, head and neck, liver or kidney cancer. DNA of the CDR3: TGTGCCAGCAGCAGTAATTTCGGCAATCAGCCCCAGCATTTT. Protein product: CASSSNFGNQPQHF.